This T cell receptor beta chain was profiled in a study of T cell repertoires in cytomegalovirus infection (dated by TCRdb to between 2018 and 2020). Context from the whole study: Peptide stimulations targeted recently identified HLA-C-restricted CMV epitopes, whose presentation resists viral immunomodulation, together with well-studied HLA-B-restricted epitopes. The HLA type of each donor mattered for the analysis, because public TCR beta signatures pointed to carriage of CMV infection along with the matching HLA type. Points the paper makes about the study in general: The ex vivo response was dominated by HLA-C-restricted CMV-specific TCR beta clonotypes, and the single most frequent clonotype in two of eight donors was supplied by these HLA-C-restricted clonotypes. Carriers of CMV infection plus the relevant HLA type were discriminated by the cumulative frequency of public TCR beta family members in the study cohort and in an independent approximately 350-donor cohort.

Explained via the paper, the treatment or condition label denotes: in vitro stimulation with specific CMV peptide epitopes to enrich CMV-specific T cells. The V and J ends are trimmed by 7 bases and 5 bases, leaving 18 bases between them. Including cysteine and phenylalanine, the CDR3 has 15 amino acids. Only the CDR3 part of the read is kept: 45 bases, read in frame from the first base. CDR1 and CDR2 (LNHDA, SQIVND) derive from the germline V gene (reference sequence). A word on this clonotype: Its specific antigen is unknown. Per-nucleotide qualities are absent, and no much larger clonotype sits a single base away.

Sequencer: Illumina HiSeq 1500. TCRdb reprocessed the public reads (quality trimming at Q25 with fastp, clone calling with MiXCR) and kept in-frame beta chains. Records with the same CDR3 protein are collapsed into one entry carrying the most frequent genes and DNA. In all, the sample holds 700,000 to 900,000 distinct CDR3 sequences, and almost 30% of those were seen once. The ten largest account for around 14% of the sample. The V and J genes are TRBV19 and TRBJ1-5, with a weak D call of TRBD1 (5 bases match). Sequencing used cultured CD8+ T cells from PBMCs, obtained from culture after CMV antigen stimulation. The clonotype originates from a human donor in good health (CMV status not recorded). Some clones in this sample may be carry-over from other donors' samples. The DNA sequence reads TGTGCCAGTAAAAGGGTCCGGGACGTGGATCAGCCCCAGCATTTT. Its protein is CASKRVRDVDQPQHF.